This T cell receptor beta chain was identified during a study of blood T cell repertoires in COVID-19. Overall study: The origin of the acute and convalescent COVID-19 samples was the United States, Italy and Spain.

The method was immunoSEQ multiplex PCR; TCRdb's version includes in-frame clones alone and lacks a portion of them. In the table there are under 300,000 clones, about 86% of which are singletons. The study drew participants aged about 18 to 89 years from around 24 US areas. The receptor was isolated from a woman between 40 and 55 years old with acute COVID-19. The sample consisted of PBMCs or T cells enriched from blood (not recorded which).

The CDR3 coding sequence is TGTGCCAGCAGTGAAGCGATTCTAGCTGCCGATGAGCAGTTCTTC. It encodes CASSEAILAADEQFF. V gene TRBV6-1 combines with J gene TRBJ2-1; possible D gene TRBD2, 5 bases. Germline V gene data show CDR1 as MNHNS and CDR2 as SASEGT. V lost 0 bases and J 8 bases, leaving 14 bases between the germline ends. There are 15 residues in the CDR3.